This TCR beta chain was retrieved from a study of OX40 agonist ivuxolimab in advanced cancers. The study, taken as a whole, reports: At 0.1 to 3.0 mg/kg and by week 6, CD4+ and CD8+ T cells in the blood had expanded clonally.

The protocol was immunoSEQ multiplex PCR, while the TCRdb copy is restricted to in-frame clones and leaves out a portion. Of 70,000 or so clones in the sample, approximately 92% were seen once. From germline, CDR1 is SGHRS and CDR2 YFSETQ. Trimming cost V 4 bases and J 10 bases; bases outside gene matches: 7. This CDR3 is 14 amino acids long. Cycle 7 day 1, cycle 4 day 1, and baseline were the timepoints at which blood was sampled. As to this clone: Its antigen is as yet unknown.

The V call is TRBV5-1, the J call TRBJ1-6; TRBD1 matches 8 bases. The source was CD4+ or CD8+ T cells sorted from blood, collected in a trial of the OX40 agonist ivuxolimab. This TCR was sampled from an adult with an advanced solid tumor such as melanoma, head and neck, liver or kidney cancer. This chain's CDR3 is CASSPTGVNSPLHF. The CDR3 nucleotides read TGCGCCAGCAGCCCGACAGGGGTAAACTCACCCCTCCACTTT.